What follows is one T cell receptor (beta chain) and its context. Trimming removed 4 bases from V and 10 bases from J; junction bases left unmatched: 8. The CDR3 consists of 14 residues. From germline, CDR1 is SGDLS and CDR2 YYNGEE. The data stem from a study of control samples from healthy donors and cancer patients. Repertoires were generated with immunoSEQ multiplex PCR, while TCRdb's copy carries only in-frame clones and drops some. The sample lists some 99,000 clones; 90% were seen once. The clonotype originates from a human donor in good health. The donor label of this sample is uncertain. Sequencing was carried out using blood. The chain employs TRBV9 and TRBJ1-6; TRBD1 matches at 7 bases. The CDR3: CASSSSGGRSPLHF. CDR3 DNA sequence: TGTGCCAGCAGCTCCTCAGGGGGTCGCTCACCCCTCCACTTT.